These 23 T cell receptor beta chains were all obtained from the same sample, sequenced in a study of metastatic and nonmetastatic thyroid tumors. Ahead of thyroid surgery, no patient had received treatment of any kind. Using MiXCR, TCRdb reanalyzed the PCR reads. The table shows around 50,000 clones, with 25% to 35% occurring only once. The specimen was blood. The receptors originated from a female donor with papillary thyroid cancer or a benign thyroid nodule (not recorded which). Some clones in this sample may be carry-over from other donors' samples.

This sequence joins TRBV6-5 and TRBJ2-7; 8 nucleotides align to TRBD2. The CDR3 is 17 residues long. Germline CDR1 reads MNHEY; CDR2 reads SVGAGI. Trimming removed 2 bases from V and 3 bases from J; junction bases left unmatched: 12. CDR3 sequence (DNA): TGTGCCAGCAGTTACGGCAGCGGGGGTACCAAAGTCTACGAGCAGTACTTC. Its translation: CASSYGSGGTKVYEQYF.

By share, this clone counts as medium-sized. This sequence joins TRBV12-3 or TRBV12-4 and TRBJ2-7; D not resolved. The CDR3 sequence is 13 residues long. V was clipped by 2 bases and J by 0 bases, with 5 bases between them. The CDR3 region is CASSLWTSYEQYF. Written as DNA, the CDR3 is TGTGCCAGCAGTTTATGGACCTCCTACGAGCAGTACTTC.

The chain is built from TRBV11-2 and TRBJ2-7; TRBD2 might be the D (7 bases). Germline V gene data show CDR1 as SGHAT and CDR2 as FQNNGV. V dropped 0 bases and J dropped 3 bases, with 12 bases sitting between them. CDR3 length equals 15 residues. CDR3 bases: TGTGCCAGCAGCTTAGATACCGGGGGGCGCTACGAGCAGTACTTC. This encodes CASSLDTGGRYEQYF.

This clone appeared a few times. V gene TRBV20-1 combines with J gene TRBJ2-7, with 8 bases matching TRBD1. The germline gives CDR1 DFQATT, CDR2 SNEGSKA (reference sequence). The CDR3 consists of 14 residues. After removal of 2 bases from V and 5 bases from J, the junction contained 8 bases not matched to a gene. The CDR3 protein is CSARHRQGRDEQYF. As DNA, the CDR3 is TGCAGTGCTAGACATCGACAGGGGCGGGACGAGCAGTACTTC.

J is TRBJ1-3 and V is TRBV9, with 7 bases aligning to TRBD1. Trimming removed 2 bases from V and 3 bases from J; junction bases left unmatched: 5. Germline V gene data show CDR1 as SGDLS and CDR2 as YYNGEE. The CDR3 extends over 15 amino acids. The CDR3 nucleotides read TGTGCCAGCAGCGTCCGACAGGGCGGTGGAAACACCATATATTTT. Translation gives CASSVRQGGGNTIYF.

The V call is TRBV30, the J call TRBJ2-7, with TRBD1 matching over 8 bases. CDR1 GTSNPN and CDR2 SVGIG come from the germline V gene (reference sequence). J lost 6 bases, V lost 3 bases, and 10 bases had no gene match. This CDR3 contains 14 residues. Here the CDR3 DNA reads TGTGCCTGGAGGTGGGCAGGGGGCTTTGGCGAGCAGTACTTC. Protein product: CAWRWAGGFGEQYF.

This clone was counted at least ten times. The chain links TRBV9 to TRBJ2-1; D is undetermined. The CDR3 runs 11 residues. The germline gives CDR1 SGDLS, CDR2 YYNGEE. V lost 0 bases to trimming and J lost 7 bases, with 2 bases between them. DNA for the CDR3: TGTGCCAGCAGCGTAGCGAATGAGCAGTTCTTC. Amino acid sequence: CASSVANEQFF. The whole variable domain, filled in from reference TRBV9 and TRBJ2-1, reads DSGVTQTPKHLITATGQRVTLRCSPRSGDLSVYWYQQSLDQGLQFLIQYYNGEERAKGNILERFSAQQFPDLHSELNLSSLELGDSALYFCASSVANEQFFGPGTRLTVL.

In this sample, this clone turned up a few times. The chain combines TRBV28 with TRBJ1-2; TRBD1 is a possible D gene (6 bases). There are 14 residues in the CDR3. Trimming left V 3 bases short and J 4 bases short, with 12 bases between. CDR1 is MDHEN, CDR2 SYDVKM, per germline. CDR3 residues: CASSFGDITYGYTF. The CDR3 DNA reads TGTGCCAGCAGTTTTGGGGACATTACCTATGGCTACACCTTC.

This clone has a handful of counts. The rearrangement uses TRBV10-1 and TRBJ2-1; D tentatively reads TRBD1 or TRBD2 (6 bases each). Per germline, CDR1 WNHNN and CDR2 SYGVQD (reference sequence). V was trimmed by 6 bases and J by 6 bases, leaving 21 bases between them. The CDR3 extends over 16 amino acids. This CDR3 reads CASSPGIRGAGNEQFF. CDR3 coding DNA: TGCGCCAGCAGCCCCGGAATTAGGGGGGCGGGCAATGAGCAGTTCTTC.

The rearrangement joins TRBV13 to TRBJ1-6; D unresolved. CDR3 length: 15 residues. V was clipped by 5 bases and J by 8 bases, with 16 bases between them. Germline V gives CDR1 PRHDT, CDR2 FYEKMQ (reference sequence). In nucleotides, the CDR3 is TGTGCCAGCAGCCCCGAACGACGGCCGGATTCACCCCTCCACTTT. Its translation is CASSPERRPDSPLHF.

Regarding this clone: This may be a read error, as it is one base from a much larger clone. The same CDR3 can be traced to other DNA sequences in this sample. CDR3 in amino acids: CASSHSYEQYF. CDR3 bases: TGTGCCAGCAGTCACTCCTACGAGCAGTACTTC. The chain joins TRBV2 to TRBJ2-7; D gene uncertain. Trimming shortened V by 5 bases and J by 0 bases, and 2 bases separated the two germline ends. This CDR3 spans 11 amino acids. CDR1 is SNHLY, CDR2 FYNNEI, per germline.

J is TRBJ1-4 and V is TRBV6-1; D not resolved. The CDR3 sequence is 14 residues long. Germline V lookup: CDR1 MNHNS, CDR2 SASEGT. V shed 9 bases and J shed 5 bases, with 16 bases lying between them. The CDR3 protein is CASSLQVLNEKLFF. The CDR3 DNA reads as TGTGCCAGTAGCTTGCAAGTGCTAAATGAAAAACTGTTTTTT.

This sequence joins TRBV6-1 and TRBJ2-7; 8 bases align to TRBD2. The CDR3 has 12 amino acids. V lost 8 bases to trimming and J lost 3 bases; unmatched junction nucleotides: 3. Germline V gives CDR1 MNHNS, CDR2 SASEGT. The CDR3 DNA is TGTGCCAGCCGGACTAGCCGCTACGAGCAGTACTTC. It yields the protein CASRTSRYEQYF.

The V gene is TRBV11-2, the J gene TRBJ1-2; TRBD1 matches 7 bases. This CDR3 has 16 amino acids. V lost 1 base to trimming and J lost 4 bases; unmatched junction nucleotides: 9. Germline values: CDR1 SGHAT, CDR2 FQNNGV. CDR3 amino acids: CASSLGPPGQPYGYTF. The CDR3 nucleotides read TGTGCCAGCAGCTTAGGACCCCCGGGACAGCCCTATGGCTACACCTTC.

The CDR3 reads CSARGDREPSGNTIYF. CDR3 in DNA: TGCAGTGCTCGGGGGGACCGAGAACCCTCTGGAAACACCATATATTTT. This chain uses TRBV20-1 with TRBJ1-3; possible D gene TRBD1, 5 bases. V was clipped by 5 bases and J by 0 bases, with 17 bases between them. Germline-derived CDR1 and CDR2 are DFQATT and SNEGSKA (reference sequence). This CDR3 region has 16 residues.

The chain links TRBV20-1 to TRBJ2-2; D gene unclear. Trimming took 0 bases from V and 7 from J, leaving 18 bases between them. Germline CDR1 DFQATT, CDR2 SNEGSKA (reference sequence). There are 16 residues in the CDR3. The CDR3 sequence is CSARDRWQNARGELFF. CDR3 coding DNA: TGCAGTGCTAGAGATCGTTGGCAGAACGCCCGCGGGGAGCTGTTTTTT.

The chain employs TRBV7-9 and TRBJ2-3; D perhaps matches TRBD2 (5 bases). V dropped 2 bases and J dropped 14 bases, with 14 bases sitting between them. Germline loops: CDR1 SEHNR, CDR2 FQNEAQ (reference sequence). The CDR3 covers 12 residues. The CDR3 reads CASSLREYVPYF. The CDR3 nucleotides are TGTGCCAGCAGCTTAAGGGAGTATGTACCGTATTTT.

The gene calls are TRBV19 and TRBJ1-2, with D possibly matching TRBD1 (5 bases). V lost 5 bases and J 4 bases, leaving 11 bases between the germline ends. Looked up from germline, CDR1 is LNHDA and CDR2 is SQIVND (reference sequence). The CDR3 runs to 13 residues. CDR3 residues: CASSPQGFYGYTF. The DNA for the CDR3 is TGTGCCAGTAGTCCTCAGGGCTTCTATGGCTACACCTTC.

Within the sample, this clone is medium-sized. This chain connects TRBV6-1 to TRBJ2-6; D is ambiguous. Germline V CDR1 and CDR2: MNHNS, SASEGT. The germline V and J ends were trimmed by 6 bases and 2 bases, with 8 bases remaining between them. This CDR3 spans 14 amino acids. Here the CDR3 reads CASRAFAGANVLTF. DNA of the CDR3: TGTGCCAGCAGGGCATTCGCTGGGGCCAACGTCCTGACTTTC.

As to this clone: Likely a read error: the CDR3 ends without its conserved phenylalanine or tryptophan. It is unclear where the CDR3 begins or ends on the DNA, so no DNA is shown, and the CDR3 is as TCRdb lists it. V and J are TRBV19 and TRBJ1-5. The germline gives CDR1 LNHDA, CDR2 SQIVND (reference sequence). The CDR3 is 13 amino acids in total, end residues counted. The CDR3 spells CASSIESNQPQQV.

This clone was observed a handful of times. For the CDR3, the DNA is TGTGCCAGCAACTACAGGGGCAACACCGGGGAGCTGTTTTTT. Translating gives CASNYRGNTGELFF. The rearrangement links TRBV12-3 or TRBV12-4 to TRBJ2-2, with TRBD1 matching 7 bases. The CDR3 has 14 amino acids. V lost 7 bases, J lost 2 bases, and 4 bases stayed unmatched.

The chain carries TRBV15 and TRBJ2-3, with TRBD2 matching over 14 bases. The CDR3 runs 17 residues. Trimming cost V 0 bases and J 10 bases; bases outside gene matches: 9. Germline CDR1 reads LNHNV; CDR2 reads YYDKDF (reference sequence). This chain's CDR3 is CATSRDARGLAGGAQYF. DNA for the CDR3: TGTGCCACCAGCAGAGATGCACGCGGACTAGCGGGAGGAGCGCAGTATTTT.

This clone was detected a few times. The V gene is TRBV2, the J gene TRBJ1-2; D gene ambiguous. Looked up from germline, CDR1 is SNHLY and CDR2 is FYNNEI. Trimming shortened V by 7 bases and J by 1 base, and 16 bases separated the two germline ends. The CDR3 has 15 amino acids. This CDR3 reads CASTPRAQLNYGYTF. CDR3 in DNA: TGTGCCAGCACCCCCCGGGCACAGCTTAACTATGGCTACACCTTC.